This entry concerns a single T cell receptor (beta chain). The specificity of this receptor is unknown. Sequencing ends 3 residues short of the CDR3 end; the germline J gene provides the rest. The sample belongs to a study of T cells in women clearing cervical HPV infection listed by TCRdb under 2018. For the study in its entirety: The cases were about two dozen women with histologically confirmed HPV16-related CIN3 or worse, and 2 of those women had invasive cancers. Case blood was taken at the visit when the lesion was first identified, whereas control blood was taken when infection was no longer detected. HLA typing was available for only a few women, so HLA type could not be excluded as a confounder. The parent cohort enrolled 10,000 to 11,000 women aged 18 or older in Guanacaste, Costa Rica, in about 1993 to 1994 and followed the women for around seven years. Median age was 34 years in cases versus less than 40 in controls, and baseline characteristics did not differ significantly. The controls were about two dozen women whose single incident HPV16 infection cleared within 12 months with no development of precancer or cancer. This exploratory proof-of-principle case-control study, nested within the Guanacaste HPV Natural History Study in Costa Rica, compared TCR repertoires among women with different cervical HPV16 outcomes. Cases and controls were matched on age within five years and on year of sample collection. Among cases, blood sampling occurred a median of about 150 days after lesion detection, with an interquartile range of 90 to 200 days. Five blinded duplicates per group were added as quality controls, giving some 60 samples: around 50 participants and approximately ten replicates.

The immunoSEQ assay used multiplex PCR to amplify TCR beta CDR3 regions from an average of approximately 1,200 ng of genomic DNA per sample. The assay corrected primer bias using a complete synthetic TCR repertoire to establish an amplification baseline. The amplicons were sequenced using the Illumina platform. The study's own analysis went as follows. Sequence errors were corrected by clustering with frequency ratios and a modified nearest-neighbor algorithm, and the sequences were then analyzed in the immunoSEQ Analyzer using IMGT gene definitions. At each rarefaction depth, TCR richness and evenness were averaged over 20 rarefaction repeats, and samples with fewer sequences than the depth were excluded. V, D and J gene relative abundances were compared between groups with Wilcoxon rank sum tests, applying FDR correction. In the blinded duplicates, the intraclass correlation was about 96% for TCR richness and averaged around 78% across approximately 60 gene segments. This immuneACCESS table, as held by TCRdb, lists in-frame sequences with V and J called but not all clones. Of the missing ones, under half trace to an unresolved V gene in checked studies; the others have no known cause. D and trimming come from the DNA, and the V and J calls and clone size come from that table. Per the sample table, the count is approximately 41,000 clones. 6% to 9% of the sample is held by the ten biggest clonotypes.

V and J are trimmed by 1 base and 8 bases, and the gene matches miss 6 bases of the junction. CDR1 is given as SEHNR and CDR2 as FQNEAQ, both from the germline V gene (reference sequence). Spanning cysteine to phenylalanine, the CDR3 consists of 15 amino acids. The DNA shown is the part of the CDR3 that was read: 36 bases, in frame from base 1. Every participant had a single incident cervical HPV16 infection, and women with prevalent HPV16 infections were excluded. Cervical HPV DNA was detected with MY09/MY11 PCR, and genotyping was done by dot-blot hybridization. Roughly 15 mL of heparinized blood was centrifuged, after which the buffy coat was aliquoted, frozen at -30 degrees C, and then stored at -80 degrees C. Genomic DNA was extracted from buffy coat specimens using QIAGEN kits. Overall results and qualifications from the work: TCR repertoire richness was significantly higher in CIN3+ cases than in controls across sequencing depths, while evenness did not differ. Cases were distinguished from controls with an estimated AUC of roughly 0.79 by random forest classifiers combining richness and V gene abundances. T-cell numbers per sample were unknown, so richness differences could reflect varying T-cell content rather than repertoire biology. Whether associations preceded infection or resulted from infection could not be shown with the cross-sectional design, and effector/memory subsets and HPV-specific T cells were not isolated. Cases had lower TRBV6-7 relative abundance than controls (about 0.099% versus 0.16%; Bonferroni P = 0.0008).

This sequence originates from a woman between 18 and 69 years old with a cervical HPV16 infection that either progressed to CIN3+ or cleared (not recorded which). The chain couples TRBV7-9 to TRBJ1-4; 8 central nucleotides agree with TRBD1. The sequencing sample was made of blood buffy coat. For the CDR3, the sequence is CASSLVGQGGEKLFF. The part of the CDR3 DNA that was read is TGTGCCAGCAGCTTAGTTGGACAGGGAGGAGAAAAA.